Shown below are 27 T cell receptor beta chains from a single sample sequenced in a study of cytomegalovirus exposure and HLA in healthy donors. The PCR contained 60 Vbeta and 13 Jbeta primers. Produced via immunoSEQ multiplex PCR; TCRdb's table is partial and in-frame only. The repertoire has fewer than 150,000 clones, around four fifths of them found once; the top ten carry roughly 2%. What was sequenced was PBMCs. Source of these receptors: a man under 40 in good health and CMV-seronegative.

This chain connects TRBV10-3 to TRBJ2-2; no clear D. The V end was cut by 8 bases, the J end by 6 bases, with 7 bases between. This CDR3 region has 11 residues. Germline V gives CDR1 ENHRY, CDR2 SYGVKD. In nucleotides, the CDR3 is TGTGCCATCGCTAGGTCCGGGGAGCTGTTTTTT. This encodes CAIARSGELFF.

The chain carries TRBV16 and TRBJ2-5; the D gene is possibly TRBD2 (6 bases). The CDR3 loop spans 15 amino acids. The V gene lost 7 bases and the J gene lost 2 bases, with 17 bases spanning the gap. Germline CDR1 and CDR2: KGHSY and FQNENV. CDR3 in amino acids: CASTKPWGGQETQYF. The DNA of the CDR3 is TGTGCCAGCACCAAGCCATGGGGAGGACAAGAGACCCAGTACTTC.

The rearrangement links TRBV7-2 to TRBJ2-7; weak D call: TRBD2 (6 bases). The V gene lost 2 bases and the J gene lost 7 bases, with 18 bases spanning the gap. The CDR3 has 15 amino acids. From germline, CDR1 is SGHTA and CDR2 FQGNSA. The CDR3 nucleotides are TGTGCCAGCAGCTTAAGGAGGGGATGGGTGCGGGAGCAGTACTTC. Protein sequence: CASSLRRGWVREQYF. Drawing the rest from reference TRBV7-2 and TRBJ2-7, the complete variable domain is GAGVSQSPSNKVTEKGKDVELRCDPISGHTALYWYRQSLGQGLEFLIYFQGNSAPDKSGLPSDRFSAERTGGSVSTLTIQRTQQEDSAVYLCASSLRRGWVREQYFGPGTRLTVT.

CDR3 in amino acids: CASSTPGLAGGSEQFF. The CDR3 DNA sequence: TGCGCCAGCTCCACCCCGGGGCTAGCGGGAGGATCTGAGCAGTTCTTC. The chain couples TRBV5-1 to TRBJ2-1; 11 positions match TRBD2. This CDR3 comprises 16 residues. CDR1 SGHRS and CDR2 YFSETQ come from the germline V gene. Trimming took 7 bases from V and 9 from J; bases not matched to a gene: 15.

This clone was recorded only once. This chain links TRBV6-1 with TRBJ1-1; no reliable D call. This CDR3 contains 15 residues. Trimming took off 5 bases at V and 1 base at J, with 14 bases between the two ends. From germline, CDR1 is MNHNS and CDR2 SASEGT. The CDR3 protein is CASSSIQDWNTEAFF. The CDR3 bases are TGTGCCAGCAGTTCAATCCAGGATTGGAACACTGAAGCTTTCTTT.

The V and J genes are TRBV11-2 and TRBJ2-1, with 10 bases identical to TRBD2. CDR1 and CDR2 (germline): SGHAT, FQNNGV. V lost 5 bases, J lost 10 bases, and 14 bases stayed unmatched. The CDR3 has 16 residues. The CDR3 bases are TGTGCCAGCAGCGTCGGGACTAGCGCAGGAACGGGGGAGCAGTTCTTC. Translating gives CASSVGTSAGTGEQFF.

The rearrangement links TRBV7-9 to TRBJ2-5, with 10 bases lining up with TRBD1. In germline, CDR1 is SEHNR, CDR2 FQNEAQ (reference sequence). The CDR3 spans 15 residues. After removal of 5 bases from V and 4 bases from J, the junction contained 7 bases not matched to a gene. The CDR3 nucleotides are TGTGCCAGCAGCCAACGGACAGGGGGTGTAGAGACCCAGTACTTC. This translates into CASSQRTGGVETQYF.

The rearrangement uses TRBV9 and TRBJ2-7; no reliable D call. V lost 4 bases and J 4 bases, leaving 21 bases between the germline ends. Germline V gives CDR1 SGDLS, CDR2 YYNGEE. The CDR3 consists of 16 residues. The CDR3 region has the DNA TGTGCCAGCAGCCCATATAACCCTAATACCGCTTACGAGCAGTACTTC. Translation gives CASSPYNPNTAYEQYF.

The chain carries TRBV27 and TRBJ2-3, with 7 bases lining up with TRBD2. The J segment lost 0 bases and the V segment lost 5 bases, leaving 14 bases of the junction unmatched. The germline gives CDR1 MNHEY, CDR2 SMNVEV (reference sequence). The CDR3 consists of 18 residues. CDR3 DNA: TGTGCCAGCAGTGCCCGCGGGGGTGGCAGTTCTAGCACAGATACGCAGTATTTT. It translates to CASSARGGGSSSTDTQYF.

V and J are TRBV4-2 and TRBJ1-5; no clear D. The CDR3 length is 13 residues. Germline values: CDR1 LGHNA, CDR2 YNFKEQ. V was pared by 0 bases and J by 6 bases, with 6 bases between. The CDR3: CASSQEMSQPQHF. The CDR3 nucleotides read TGTGCCAGCAGCCAAGAGATGAGTCAGCCCCAGCATTTT.

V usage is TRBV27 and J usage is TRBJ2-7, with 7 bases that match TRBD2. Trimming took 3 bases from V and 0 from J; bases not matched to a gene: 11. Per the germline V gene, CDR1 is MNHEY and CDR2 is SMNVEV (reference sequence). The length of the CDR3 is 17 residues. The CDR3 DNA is TGTGCCAGCAGTTTGAGGTCGGGACGGACTAGCTCCTACGAGCAGTACTTC. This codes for CASSLRSGRTSSYEQYF.

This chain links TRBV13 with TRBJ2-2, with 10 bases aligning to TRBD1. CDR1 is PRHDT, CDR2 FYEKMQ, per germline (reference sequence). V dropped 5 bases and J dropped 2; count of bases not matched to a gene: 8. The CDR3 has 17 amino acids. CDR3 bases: TGTGCCAGCAGCACCAGCCGGGACAGGGGCAACACCGGGGAGCTGTTTTTT. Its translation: CASSTSRDRGNTGELFF.

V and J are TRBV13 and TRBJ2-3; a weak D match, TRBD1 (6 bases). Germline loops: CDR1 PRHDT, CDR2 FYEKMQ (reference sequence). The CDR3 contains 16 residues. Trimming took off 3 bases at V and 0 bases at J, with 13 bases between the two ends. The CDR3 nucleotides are TGTGCCAGCAGCTTTTCGGACAGACCTAGCACAGATACGCAGTATTTT. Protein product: CASSFSDRPSTDTQYF.

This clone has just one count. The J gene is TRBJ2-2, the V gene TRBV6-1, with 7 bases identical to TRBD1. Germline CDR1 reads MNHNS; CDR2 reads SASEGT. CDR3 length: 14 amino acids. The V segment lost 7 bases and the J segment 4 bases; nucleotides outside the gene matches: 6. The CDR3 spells CASNQQGSTGELFF. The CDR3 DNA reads TGTGCCAGCAATCAACAGGGGAGCACCGGGGAGCTGTTTTTT.

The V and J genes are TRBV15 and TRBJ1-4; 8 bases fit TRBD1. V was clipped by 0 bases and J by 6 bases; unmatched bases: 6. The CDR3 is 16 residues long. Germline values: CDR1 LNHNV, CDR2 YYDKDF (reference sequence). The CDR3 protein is CATSREDGTGDEKLFF. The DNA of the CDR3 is TGTGCCACCAGCAGAGAGGACGGGACAGGAGATGAAAAACTGTTTTTT.

The CDR3, as DNA: TGTGCCATCAGAGAGATAGGGGGGGGAGATACGCAGTATTTT. As protein: CAIREIGGGDTQYF. The chain combines TRBV10-3 with TRBJ2-3; perhaps TRBD2 as D (7 bases). V gave up 6 bases and J gave up 5 bases, with 15 bases separating them. CDR1 is ENHRY and CDR2 is SYGVKD in the germline V gene. The CDR3 contains 14 residues.

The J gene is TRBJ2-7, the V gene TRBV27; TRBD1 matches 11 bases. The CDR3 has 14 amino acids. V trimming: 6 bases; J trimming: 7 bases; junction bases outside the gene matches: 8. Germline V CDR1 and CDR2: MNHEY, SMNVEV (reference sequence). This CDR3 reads CASRMGQGVGEQYF. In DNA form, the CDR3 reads TGTGCCAGCAGAATGGGACAGGGGGTGGGGGAGCAGTACTTC.

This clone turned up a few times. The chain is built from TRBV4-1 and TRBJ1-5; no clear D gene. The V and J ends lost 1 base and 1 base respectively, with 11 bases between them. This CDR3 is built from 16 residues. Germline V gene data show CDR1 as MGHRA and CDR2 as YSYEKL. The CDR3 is CASSQGAGPSNQPQHF. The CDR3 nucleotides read TGCGCCAGCAGCCAAGGGGCGGGCCCGAGCAATCAGCCCCAGCATTTT.

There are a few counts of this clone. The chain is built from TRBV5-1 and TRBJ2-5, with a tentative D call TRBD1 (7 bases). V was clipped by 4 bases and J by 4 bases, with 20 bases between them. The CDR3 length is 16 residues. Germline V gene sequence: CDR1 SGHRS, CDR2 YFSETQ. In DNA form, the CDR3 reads TGCGCCAGCAGCCCAACCGGGACAGCGGAGGGAGAGACCCAGTACTTC. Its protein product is CASSPTGTAEGETQYF. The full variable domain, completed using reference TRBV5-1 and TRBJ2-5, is KAGVTQTPRYLIKTRGQQVTLSCSPISGHRSVSWYQQTPGQGLQFLFEYFSETQRNKGNFPGRFSGRQFSNSRSEMNVSTLELGDSALYLCASSPTGTAEGETQYFGPGTRLLVL.

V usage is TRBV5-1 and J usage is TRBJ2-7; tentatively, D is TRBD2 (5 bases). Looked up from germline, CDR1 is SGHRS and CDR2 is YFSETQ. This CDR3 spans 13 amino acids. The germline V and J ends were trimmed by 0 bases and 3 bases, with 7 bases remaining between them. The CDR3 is CASSLARDYEQYF. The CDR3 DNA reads TGCGCCAGCAGCTTGGCCCGGGACTACGAGCAGTACTTC.

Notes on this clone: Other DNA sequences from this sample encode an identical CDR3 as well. The CDR3 DNA follows: TGTGCCAGCAGGGCCGGGACAGAAGCTTTCTTT. It codes for CASRAGTEAFF. The chain uses TRBV2 and TRBJ1-1; weak D call: TRBD1 (6 bases). Germline CDR1 is SNHLY and CDR2 is FYNNEI. The CDR3 is 11 residues long. Deletions cut 6 bases from V and 8 bases from J, with 10 bases between.

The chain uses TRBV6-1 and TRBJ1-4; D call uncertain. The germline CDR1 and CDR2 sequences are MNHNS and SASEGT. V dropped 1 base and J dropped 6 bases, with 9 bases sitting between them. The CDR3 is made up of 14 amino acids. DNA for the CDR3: TGTGCCAGCAGTGAAGAGGTGGCGGATGAAAAACTGTTTTTT. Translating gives CASSEEVADEKLFF.

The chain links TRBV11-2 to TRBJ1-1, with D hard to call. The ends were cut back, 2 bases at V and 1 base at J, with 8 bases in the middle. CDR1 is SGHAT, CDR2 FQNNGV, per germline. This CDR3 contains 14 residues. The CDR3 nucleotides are TGTGCCAGCAGCTTAACCCCAGGGAACACTGAAGCTTTCTTT. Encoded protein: CASSLTPGNTEAFF.

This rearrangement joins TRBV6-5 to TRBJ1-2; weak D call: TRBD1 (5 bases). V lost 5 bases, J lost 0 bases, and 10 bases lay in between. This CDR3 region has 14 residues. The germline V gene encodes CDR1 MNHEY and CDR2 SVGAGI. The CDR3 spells CASSRQSSNYGYTF. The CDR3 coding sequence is TGTGCCAGCAGTCGACAGTCGTCTAACTATGGCTACACCTTC.

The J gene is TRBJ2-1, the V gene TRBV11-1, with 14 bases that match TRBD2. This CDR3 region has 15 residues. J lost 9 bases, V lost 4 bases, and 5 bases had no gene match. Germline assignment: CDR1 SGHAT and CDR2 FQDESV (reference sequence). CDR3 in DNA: TGTGCCAGCAGCTCCGGACTAGCGGGGGGAGGTGAGCAGTTCTTC. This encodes CASSSGLAGGGEQFF.

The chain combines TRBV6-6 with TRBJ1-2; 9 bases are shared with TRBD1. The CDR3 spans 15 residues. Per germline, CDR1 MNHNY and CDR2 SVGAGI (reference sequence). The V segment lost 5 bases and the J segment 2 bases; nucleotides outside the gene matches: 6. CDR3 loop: CASSRGTGINYGYTF. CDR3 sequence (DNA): TGTGCCAGCAGTCGGGGGACAGGGATCAACTATGGCTACACCTTC.

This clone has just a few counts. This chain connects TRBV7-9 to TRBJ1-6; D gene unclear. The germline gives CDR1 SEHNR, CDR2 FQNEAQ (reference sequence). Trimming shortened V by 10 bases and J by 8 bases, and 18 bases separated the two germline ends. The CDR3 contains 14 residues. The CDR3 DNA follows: TGTGCCATCAGGCGGGGAGAGGGTGATTCACCCCTCCACTTT. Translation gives CAIRRGEGDSPLHF.